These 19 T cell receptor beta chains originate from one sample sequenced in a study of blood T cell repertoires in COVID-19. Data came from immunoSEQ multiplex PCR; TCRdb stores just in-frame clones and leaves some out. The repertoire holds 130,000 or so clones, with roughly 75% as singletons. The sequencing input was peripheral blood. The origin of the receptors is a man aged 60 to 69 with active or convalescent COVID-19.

CDR3 sequence: CASSPRFANEKLFF. CDR3 coding DNA: TGTGCCAGCAGCCCGCGTTTCGCTAATGAAAAACTGTTTTTT. This chain uses TRBV7-9 with TRBJ1-4; D gene ambiguous. Trimming left V 5 bases short and J 3 bases short, with 10 bases between. The length of the CDR3 is 14 residues. Germline lookup yields CDR1 SEHNR and CDR2 FQNEAQ (reference sequence).

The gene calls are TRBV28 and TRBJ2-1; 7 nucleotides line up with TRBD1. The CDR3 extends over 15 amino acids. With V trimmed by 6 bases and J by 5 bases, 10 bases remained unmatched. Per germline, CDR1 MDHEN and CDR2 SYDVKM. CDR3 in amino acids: CASRPRRTGNNEQFF. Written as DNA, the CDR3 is TGTGCCAGCAGGCCCAGGCGGACAGGCAACAATGAGCAGTTCTTC.

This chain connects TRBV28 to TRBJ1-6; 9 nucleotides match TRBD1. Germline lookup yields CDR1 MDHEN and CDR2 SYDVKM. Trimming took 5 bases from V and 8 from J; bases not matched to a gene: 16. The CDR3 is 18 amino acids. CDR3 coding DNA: TGTGCCAGCAGTAGCTACCTCCCGGGACAGGGTCGGGATTCACCCCTCCACTTT. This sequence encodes CASSSYLPGQGRDSPLHF.

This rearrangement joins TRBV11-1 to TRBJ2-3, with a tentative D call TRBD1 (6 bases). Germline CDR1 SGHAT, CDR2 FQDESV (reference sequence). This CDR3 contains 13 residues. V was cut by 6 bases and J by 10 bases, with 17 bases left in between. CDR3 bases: TGTGCCAGCAGTTTGGGATCCGGGACACCGCAGTATTTT. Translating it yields CASSLGSGTPQYF. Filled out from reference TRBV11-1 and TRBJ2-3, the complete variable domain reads EAEVAQSPRYKITEKSQAVAFWCDPISGHATLYWYRQILGQGPELLVQFQDESVVDDSQLPKDRFSAERLKGVDSTLKIQPAELGDSAMYLCASSLGSGTPQYFGPGTRLTVL.

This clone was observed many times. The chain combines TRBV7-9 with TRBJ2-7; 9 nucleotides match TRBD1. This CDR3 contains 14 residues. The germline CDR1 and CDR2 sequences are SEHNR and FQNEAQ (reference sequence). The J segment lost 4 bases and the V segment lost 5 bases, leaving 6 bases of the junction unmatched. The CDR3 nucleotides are TGTGCCAGCAGCCCCGGACAGGGGAGGTACGAGCAGTACTTC. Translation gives CASSPGQGRYEQYF.

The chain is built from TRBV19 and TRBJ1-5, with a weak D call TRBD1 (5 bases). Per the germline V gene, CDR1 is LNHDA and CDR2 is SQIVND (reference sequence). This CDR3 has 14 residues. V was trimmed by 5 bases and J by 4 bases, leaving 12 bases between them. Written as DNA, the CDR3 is TGTGCCAGTAGTCAAGCGGGGGGTAATCAGCCCCAGCATTTT. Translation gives CASSQAGGNQPQHF.

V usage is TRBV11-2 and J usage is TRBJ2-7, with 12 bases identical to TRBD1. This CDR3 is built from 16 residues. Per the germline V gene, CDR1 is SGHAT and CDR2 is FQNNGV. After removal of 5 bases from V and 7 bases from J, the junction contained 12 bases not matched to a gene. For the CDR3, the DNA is TGTGCCAGCAGCCCGATATCGGGACAGGGGGCGCGGGAGCAGTACTTC. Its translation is CASSPISGQGAREQYF.

The CDR3 DNA reads as TGTGCCAGCAGCCATTCGACTAGCGGGAGATGGGATGAGCAGTTCTTC. Translating it yields CASSHSTSGRWDEQFF. The chain carries TRBV5-6 and TRBJ2-1; 12 positions match TRBD2. Trimming took 4 bases from V and 8 from J; bases not matched to a gene: 10. Germline lookup yields CDR1 SGHDT and CDR2 YYEEEE. CDR3 length: 16 amino acids. The complete variable domain, with remaining parts taken from reference TRBV5-6 and TRBJ2-1, reads DAGVTQSPTHLIKTRGQQVTLRCSPKSGHDTVSWYQQALGQGPQFIFQYYEEEERQRGNFPDRFSGHQFPNYSSELNVNALLLGDSALYLCASSHSTSGRWDEQFFGPGTRLTVL.

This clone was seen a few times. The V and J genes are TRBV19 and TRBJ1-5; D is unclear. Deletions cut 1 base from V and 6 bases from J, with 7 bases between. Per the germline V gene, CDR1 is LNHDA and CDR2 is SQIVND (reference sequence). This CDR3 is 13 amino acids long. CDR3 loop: CASSIAAVQPQHF. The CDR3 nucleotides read TGTGCCAGTAGTATAGCAGCGGTTCAGCCCCAGCATTTT. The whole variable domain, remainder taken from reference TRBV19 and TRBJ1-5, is DGGITQSPKYLFRKEGQNVTLSCEQNLNHDAMYWYRQDPGQGLRLIYYSQIVNDFQKGDIAEGYSVSREKKESFPLTVTSAQKNPTAFYLCASSIAAVQPQHFGDGTRLSIL.

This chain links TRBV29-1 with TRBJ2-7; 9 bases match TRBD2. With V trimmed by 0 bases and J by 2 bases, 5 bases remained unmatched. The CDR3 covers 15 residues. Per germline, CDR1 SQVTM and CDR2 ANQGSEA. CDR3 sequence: CSVEDASSGTYEQYF. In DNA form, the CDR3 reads TGCAGCGTTGAAGATGCTTCTAGCGGGACCTACGAGCAGTACTTC.

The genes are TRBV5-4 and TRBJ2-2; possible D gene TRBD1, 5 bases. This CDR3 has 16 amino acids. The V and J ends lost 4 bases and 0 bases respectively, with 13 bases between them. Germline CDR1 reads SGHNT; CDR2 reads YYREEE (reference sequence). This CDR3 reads CASSPKGNPNTGELFF. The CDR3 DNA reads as TGTGCCAGCAGCCCTAAGGGGAATCCGAACACCGGGGAGCTGTTTTTT.

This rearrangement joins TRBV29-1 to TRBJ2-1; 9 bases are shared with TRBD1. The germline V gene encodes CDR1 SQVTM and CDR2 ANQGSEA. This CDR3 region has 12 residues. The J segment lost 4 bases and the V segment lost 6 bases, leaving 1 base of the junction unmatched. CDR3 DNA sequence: TGCAGCGTGGGACAGGGATACAATGAGCAGTTCTTC. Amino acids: CSVGQGYNEQFF.

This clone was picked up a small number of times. The CDR3 region has the DNA TGTGCCAGCTCACCAACAGGGGGAAATGAAAAACTGTTTTTT. Encoded protein: CASSPTGGNEKLFF. The rearrangement joins TRBV18 to TRBJ1-4, with TRBD1 matching 8 bases. The CDR3 is made up of 14 amino acids. Per the germline V gene, CDR1 is KGHSH and CDR2 is LQKENI. The V gene end was trimmed by 2 bases and the J gene end by 5 bases; junction bases not matched to a gene: 1.

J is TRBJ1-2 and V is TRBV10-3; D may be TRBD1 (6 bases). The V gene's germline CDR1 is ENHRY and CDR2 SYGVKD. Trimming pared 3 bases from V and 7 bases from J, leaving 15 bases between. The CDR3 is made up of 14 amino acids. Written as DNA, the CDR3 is TGTGCCATCAGTGAAAAAGGGGGAATATTTGGCTACACCTTC. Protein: CAISEKGGIFGYTF.

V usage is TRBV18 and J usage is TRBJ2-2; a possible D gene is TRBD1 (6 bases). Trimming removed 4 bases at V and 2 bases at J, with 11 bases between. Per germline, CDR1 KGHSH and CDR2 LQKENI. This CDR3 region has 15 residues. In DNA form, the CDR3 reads TGTGCCAGCTCACGTGACAGGCCTAACACCGGGGAGCTGTTTTTT. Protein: CASSRDRPNTGELFF. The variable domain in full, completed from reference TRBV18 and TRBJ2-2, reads NAGVMQNPRHLVRRRGQEARLRCSPMKGHSHVYWYRQLPEEGLKFMVYLQKENIIDESGMPKERFSAEFPKEGPSILRIQQVVRGDSAAYFCASSRDRPNTGELFFGEGSRLTVL.

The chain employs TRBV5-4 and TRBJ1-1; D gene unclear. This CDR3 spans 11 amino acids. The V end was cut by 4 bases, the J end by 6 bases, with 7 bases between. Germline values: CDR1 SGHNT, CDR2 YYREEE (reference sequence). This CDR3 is CASSLGAEAFF. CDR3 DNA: TGTGCCAGCAGCCTCGGGGCTGAAGCTTTCTTT.

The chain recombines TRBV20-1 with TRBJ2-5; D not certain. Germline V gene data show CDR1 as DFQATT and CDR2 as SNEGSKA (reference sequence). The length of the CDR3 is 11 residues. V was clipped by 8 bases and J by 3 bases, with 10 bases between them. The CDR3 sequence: CSSTLEETQYF. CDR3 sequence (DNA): TGCAGTTCAACCCTAGAAGAGACCCAGTACTTC.

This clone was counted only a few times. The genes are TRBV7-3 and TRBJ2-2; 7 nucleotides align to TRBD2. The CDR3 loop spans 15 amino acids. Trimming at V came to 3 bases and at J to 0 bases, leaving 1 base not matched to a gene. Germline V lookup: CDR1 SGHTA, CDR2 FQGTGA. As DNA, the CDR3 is TGTGCCAGCAGCTTTCTAGCGGCGAACACCGGGGAGCTGTTTTTT. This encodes CASSFLAANTGELFF.

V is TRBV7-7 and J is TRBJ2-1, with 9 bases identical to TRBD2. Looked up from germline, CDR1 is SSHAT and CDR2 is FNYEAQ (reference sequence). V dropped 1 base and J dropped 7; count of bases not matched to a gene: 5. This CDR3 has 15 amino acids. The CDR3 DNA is TGTGCCAGCAGCTTAGGGGTAGCGGGAGTGAATGAGCAGTTCTTC. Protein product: CASSLGVAGVNEQFF.